A few counts support the clone carrying this T cell receptor beta chain. Its antigen is undetermined. The CDR3 sequence is 13 residues long. Germline values: CDR1 SGHDT, CDR2 YYEEEE. V dropped 4 bases and J dropped 6 bases, with 14 bases sitting between them. The source of the sample is a study of identical twins. General study points: Modelling underestimated the level of out-of-frame TCR alpha sharing observed in monozygotic twins.

cDNA carried unique molecular identifiers, and a universal primer site was added by template switching. Each CDR3 protein gets one entry after TCRdb re-called the 5' RACE reads with MiXCR. The data hold 350,000 or so distinct CDR3 sequences, with roughly an eighth observed a single time. Separately, the same data were catalogued under a study of yellow fever vaccine responses in identical twins. From that second work: Twins' vaccine T cell response reportedly seemed partly convergent, partly personalized.

The sequenced material came from CD8+ T cells sorted from blood. The receptor comes from a woman between 18 and 29 years old in good health. This chain links TRBV5-6 with TRBJ2-7, with D perhaps TRBD1 (6 bases). The CDR3 loop reads CASSANLGGEQYF. CDR3 nucleotide sequence: TGTGCCAGCAGCGCGAACCTAGGGGGCGAGCAGTACTTC.